This T cell receptor (beta chain) derives from a study of T cells in Graves' hyperthyroidism and ophthalmopathy. General observations from the study: Ophthalmopathy was predicted by the model a median of about 6.5 months ahead of onset.

This clonotype was observed many times. No antigen is known for it. From RNA transcripts, TCR beta CDR3 regions were amplified. During a first-round RT-PCR of the TCR CDR3, the HTBI primer set was used. TCRdb used MiXCR to reprocess the multiplex PCR reads, holding one entry per CDR3 protein. Counted here are 400,000 to 500,000 distinct CDR3 sequences, roughly 15% occurring once; the ten biggest clones make up approximately 13%. Germline V gene lookup returns CDR1 MGHRA and CDR2 YSYEKL. This CDR3 has 15 amino acids. With 8 bases clipped from V and 0 bases from J, the junction kept 6 bases outside the gene matches. Disease lasting under 3 months, a NOSPECS grade of at least 4, and a Clinical Activity Score of at least 3 were features of the ophthalmopathy patients. Uncontrolled infection, other autoimmune disease, pregnancy or lactation disqualified patients from enrolment. PBMCs came from 7.5 to 10 ml fresh peripheral blood.

This chain connects TRBV4-1 to TRBJ1-2; 10 nucleotides align to TRBD1. The sequencing input was blood. The TCR sequence derives from a man aged 18 to 29 with Graves' ophthalmopathy. CDR3 protein: CASSGTGAANYGYTF. The CDR3, as DNA: TGCGCCAGCTCGGGGACAGGGGCGGCTAACTATGGCTACACCTTC.